The 17 T cell receptor beta chains below were found in one sample sequenced in a study of T cell responses to AZD1222 COVID-19 vaccine. The assay was immunoSEQ multiplex PCR, and TCRdb's table has in-frame clones only and misses some. The sample records 150,000 to 200,000 clones, approximately 90% being singletons. Sequencing was performed on peripheral blood, taken 28 days after the second AZD1222 dose. The origin of the receptors is an adult who received the AZD1222 COVID-19 vaccine.

This chain joins TRBV12-3 or TRBV12-4 and TRBJ1-1; D remains ambiguous. The V end was cut by 2 bases, the J end by 8 bases, with 12 bases between. The length of the CDR3 is 13 residues. This CDR3 reads CASSLREDSEAFF. The CDR3 DNA follows: TGTGCCAGCAGTTTAAGGGAGGATTCCGAAGCTTTCTTT.

The chain carries TRBV7-2 and TRBJ1-5, with a tentative D call TRBD1 (6 bases). The V end was cut by 4 bases, the J end by 2 bases, with 12 bases between. This CDR3 has 15 amino acids. CDR1 is SGHTA and CDR2 is FQGNSA in the germline V gene. CDR3 coding DNA: TGTGCCAGCAGCTCCTTCGGGGGCGGCAATCAGCCCCAGCATTTT. As protein: CASSSFGGGNQPQHF.

The count of this clone is one. A junction end diverges from the germline sequence, so it may reflect a read error. This rearrangement joins TRBV7-2 to TRBJ1-6; D gene ambiguous. Germline CDR1 SGHTA, CDR2 FQGNSA. The CDR3 is made up of 15 amino acids. The CDR3 sequence: CASSLRTGYNSPLYF. In DNA, the CDR3 is TGTGCCAGCAGCTTAAGAACGGGATATAATTCACCCCTCTACTTT.

The gene calls are TRBV19 and TRBJ1-4; tentatively, D is TRBD1 (6 bases). From germline, CDR1 is LNHDA and CDR2 SQIVND (reference sequence). V dropped 3 bases and J dropped 7 bases, with 12 bases sitting between them. This CDR3 contains 14 residues. The CDR3 loop reads CASSIGGAVEKLFF. In nucleotides, the CDR3 is TGTGCCAGTAGTATCGGGGGGGCAGTTGAAAAACTGTTTTTT.

The CDR3 sequence is CASSDRQLPYEQYF. CDR3 in DNA: TGTGCCAGCAGCGATCGTCAACTTCCTTACGAGCAGTACTTC. The genes are TRBV28 and TRBJ2-7; D uncertain. Germline assignment: CDR1 MDHEN and CDR2 SYDVKM. This CDR3 is 14 amino acids long. Trimming pared 6 bases from V and 4 bases from J, leaving 16 bases between.

The rearrangement links TRBV11-3 to TRBJ2-1; D may match TRBD1 or TRBD2 (6 bases each). This CDR3 region has 13 residues. The V and J ends lost 0 bases and 8 bases respectively, with 8 bases between them. CDR1 SGHNT and CDR2 YENEEA come from the germline V gene. The CDR3 DNA is TGTGCCAGCAGCTTAGAAGGGGGGCATGAGCAGTTCTTC. Residues: CASSLEGGHEQFF.

CDR3 sequence: CASSATDYSNQPQHF. Written as DNA, the CDR3 is TGTGCCAGCAGTGCGACTGACTATAGCAATCAGCCCCAGCATTTT. V and J are TRBV28 and TRBJ1-5; no definite D call. The CDR3 has 15 amino acids. Trimming stripped 5 bases from V and 0 bases from J, with 11 bases between. CDR1 and CDR2 (germline): MDHEN, SYDVKM.

This clone was seen only once. The chain uses TRBV27 and TRBJ1-5; 9 nucleotides match TRBD1. The CDR3 loop spans 15 amino acids. The J segment lost 6 bases and the V segment lost 2 bases, leaving 5 bases of the junction unmatched. Looked up from germline, CDR1 is MNHEY and CDR2 is SMNVEV (reference sequence). CDR3 amino acids: CASSLGGTGRQPQHF. The CDR3 DNA reads as TGTGCCAGCAGTTTAGGAGGGACAGGGCGTCAGCCCCAGCATTTT.

The chain has TRBV3-1 (or the pseudogene TRBV3-2) and TRBJ2-2; the D is unclear. The CDR3 totals 14 residues. Germline CDR1 reads LGHDT; CDR2 reads YNNKEL (reference sequence). V lost 2 bases and J 3 bases, leaving 7 bases between the germline ends. In DNA form, the CDR3 reads TGTGCCAGCAGCCAACGGCAACACACCGGGGAGCTGTTTTTT. Its protein product is CASSQRQHTGELFF.

The chain links TRBV19 to TRBJ2-6; no definite D call. Germline loops: CDR1 LNHDA, CDR2 SQIVND (reference sequence). The CDR3 loop spans 15 amino acids. With 1 base removed from V and 2 bases from J, the gap between germline ends came to 6 bases. The CDR3 reads CASSIGWAGANVLTF. DNA of the CDR3: TGTGCCAGTAGTATAGGTTGGGCTGGGGCCAACGTCCTGACTTTC.

This sequence joins TRBV7-2 and TRBJ1-1, with no clear D. Germline loops: CDR1 SGHTA, CDR2 FQGNSA. V gave up 3 bases and J gave up 6 bases, with 5 bases separating them. There are 11 residues in the CDR3. The CDR3 DNA reads as TGTGCCAGCAGCTTCTCCTCTGAAGCTTTCTTT. Amino acids: CASSFSSEAFF.

The V call is TRBV5-6, the J call TRBJ1-1, with D tentatively TRBD1 (5 bases). V was cut by 4 bases and J by 3 bases, with 10 bases left in between. CDR3 length equals 13 residues. From germline, CDR1 is SGHDT and CDR2 YYEEEE. Here the CDR3 DNA reads TGTGCCAGCAGCCCTACAGGAGACACTGAAGCTTTCTTT. Its translation is CASSPTGDTEAFF.

J is TRBJ1-3 and V is TRBV6-5, with D unclear. The CDR3 contains 16 residues. V lost 0 bases, J lost 1 base, and 10 bases lay in between. Germline assignment: CDR1 MNHEY and CDR2 SVGAGI. The CDR3 DNA is TGTGCCAGCAGTTACTCCCGCGGTCTTTCTGGAAACACCATATATTTT. This codes for CASSYSRGLSGNTIYF.

This clone appeared once. The chain employs TRBV29-1 and TRBJ1-1; weak D call: TRBD1 (5 bases). Germline CDR1 is SQVTM and CDR2 is ANQGSEA. The V gene lost 6 bases and the J gene lost 4 bases, with 9 bases spanning the gap. This CDR3 spans 11 amino acids. The CDR3: CSVREGTEAFF. CDR3 in DNA: TGCAGCGTCAGGGAGGGCACTGAAGCTTTCTTT. The full variable domain, rest sourced from reference TRBV29-1 and TRBJ1-1, is SAVISQKPSRDICQRGTSLTIQCQVDSQVTMMFWYRQQPGQSLTLIATANQGSEATYESGFVIDKFPISRPNLTFSTLTVSNMSPEDSSIYLCSVREGTEAFFGQGTRLTVV.

In this sample, this clone turned up once. The gene calls are TRBV2 and TRBJ1-2, with D perhaps matching TRBD1 (5 bases). Germline loops: CDR1 SNHLY, CDR2 FYNNEI. The CDR3 sequence is 13 residues long. V was trimmed by 7 bases and J by 8 bases, leaving 17 bases between them. Here the CDR3 DNA reads TGTGCCAGCACCGGGGGGAGGGGAGGAGGCTACACCTTC. Amino acids: CASTGGRGGGYTF. Using reference TRBV2 and TRBJ1-2 for the parts outside the CDR3, the full variable domain is EPEVTQTPSHQVTQMGQEVILRCVPISNHLYFYWYRQILGQKVEFLVSFYNNEISEKSEIFDDQFSVERPDGSNFTLKIRSTKLEDSAMYFCASTGGRGGGYTFGSGTRLTVV.

This rearrangement joins TRBV4-2 to TRBJ2-3; D not resolved. Germline-derived CDR1 and CDR2 are LGHNA and YNFKEQ. The V and J ends lost 4 bases and 1 base respectively, with 12 bases between them. The CDR3 is made up of 15 amino acids. The CDR3 loop reads CASSRPDTGTDTQYF. The CDR3 coding sequence is TGTGCCAGCAGCCGCCCTGATACGGGCACAGATACGCAGTATTTT.

The CDR3, as DNA: TGTGCCACCAGCAGAGATGGGCTAGCAGAACCCAATGAGCAGTTCTTC. Protein product: CATSRDGLAEPNEQFF. The chain links TRBV15 to TRBJ2-1; a weak D match, TRBD2 (5 bases). Germline-derived CDR1 and CDR2 are LNHNV and YYDKDF (reference sequence). The CDR3 length is 16 residues. V was pared by 0 bases and J by 6 bases, with 15 bases between.